A single sample is the source of the 7 T cell receptor beta chains below, sequenced in a study of type 1 and type 2 diabetes patients. Genomic DNA was the PCR template. Amplification of the beta chain CDR3 used 30 forward and 13 reverse multiplex primers. Using its own MiXCR run on the multiplex PCR reads, TCRdb lists one record per CDR3 protein. The table includes 250,000 to 300,000 distinct CDR3 sequences, more than 45% detected once. The sample was peripheral blood mononuclear cells (PBMCs). These receptors all come from a man between 18 and 29 years old with type 2 diabetes.

The chain is built from TRBV10-3 and TRBJ2-7; 10 bases are a match to TRBD1. J was trimmed by 3 bases and V by 6 bases; bases with no gene match: 8. Germline-derived CDR1 and CDR2 are ENHRY and SYGVKD. This CDR3 comprises 15 residues. CDR3 protein: CAIRAGTGEGYEQYF. The CDR3 region has the DNA TGTGCCATCAGGGCCGGGACAGGGGAGGGCTACGAGCAGTACTTC.

The chain is built from TRBV13 and TRBJ1-1; D is ambiguous. The CDR3 is 12 amino acids. The germline CDR1 and CDR2 sequences are PRHDT and FYEKMQ (reference sequence). V lost 5 bases to trimming and J lost 7 bases, with 11 bases between them. In DNA, the CDR3 is TGTGCCAGCAGCGCGCGGGGTAGTGAAGCTTTCTTT. Amino acid sequence: CASSARGSEAFF.

This clonotype was picked up a small number of times. The chain employs TRBV7-2 and TRBJ2-7; TRBD2 agrees at 12 bases. The CDR3 is 17 residues long. In germline, CDR1 is SGHTA, CDR2 FQGNSA. Trimming removed 4 bases from V and 0 bases from J; junction bases left unmatched: 7. CDR3 sequence: CASSSTRGLAGSYEQYF. For the CDR3, the DNA is TGTGCCAGCAGCTCAACCCGGGGACTAGCGGGCTCCTACGAGCAGTACTTC.

The chain links TRBV14 to TRBJ2-7; D not certain. The V gene's germline CDR1 is SGHDN and CDR2 FVKESK. V shed 1 base and J shed 8 bases, with 9 bases lying between them. CDR3 size: 12 residues. The CDR3 region is CASSQGTNQQYF. The CDR3 coding sequence is TGTGCCAGCAGCCAAGGAACTAATCAGCAGTACTTC.

The genes are TRBV7-3 and TRBJ2-1; 11 nucleotides agree with TRBD2. J was trimmed by 1 base and V by 5 bases; bases with no gene match: 1. The V gene's germline CDR1 is SGHTA and CDR2 FQGTGA. The CDR3 runs 15 residues. CDR3 region: CASSRLAGSYNEQFF. The CDR3 DNA reads TGTGCCAGCAGCCGACTAGCGGGGTCCTACAATGAGCAGTTCTTC.

The rearrangement joins TRBV13 to TRBJ2-5; no firm D call. Between the trimmed V and J ends, which lost 0 bases and 2 bases, there was a span of 10 bases. Germline V CDR1 and CDR2: PRHDT, FYEKMQ (reference sequence). This CDR3 has 15 amino acids. The CDR3 loop reads CASSLGGSRQETQYF. The CDR3 DNA reads as TGTGCCAGCAGCTTAGGGGGTAGCCGGCAAGAGACCCAGTACTTC.

As regards this clonotype: Mismatch with germline at one junction end may stem from a read error. This chain uses TRBV5-1 with TRBJ2-7; 8 bases fit TRBD2. From germline, CDR1 is SGHRS and CDR2 YFSETQ. The CDR3 contains 14 residues. The CDR3 bases are TGCGCCAGCAGTTTGGGGACTAGAACCTACGAGCAGTACTTC. It codes for CASSLGTRTYEQYF.